This note documents a single TCR beta chain sequence. Its specificity is unknown. Trimming took 4 bases from V and 6 from J; bases not matched to a gene: 17. The V gene's germline CDR1 is LNHDA and CDR2 SQIVND (reference sequence). This CDR3 is built from 19 residues. The sample is drawn from a study of blood T cells in healthy people across ages. Notes on the study in general: The study found more naive CD4+ cells and higher diversity in long-lived than aged donors. Diversity figures based on one million T cells were deemed too low.

Sample-barcoded 5' priming and a J-beta primer mix drove a second PCR of roughly 6 to 12 cycles. Using its own MiXCR run on the 5' RACE reads, TCRdb lists one record per CDR3 protein. The table has 1.5 million to 2 million distinct CDR3 sequences, about two fifths seen once. The people who gave samples were healthy Caucasians from Russia, aged roughly 6 to 95. The authors extracted at least 5 micrograms of total RNA per sample. Sample: blood. The origin of this receptor is a human donor in good health. J is TRBJ2-1 and V is TRBV19; 11 bases fit TRBD2. CDR3 residues: CASSSGGLAASHRLNEQFF. In DNA, the CDR3 is TGTGCCAGTAGTAGTGGGGGACTAGCGGCATCACACAGGCTCAATGAGCAGTTCTTC.